Given below is one T cell receptor (beta chain) in context. The data are from a study of T cell changes during pregnancy in multiple sclerosis. Repertoires were generated with immunoSEQ multiplex PCR, while TCRdb's copy carries only in-frame clones and drops some. The sample includes approximately 50,000 clones, approximately 90% of them seen just once. The sequencing used CD4+ T cells from peripheral blood mononuclear cells, collected after pregnancy. The TCR originated in a female donor with multiple sclerosis, enrolled in a pregnancy study.

The CDR3 loop reads CASSPRYGGASGTNEQFF. The CDR3 DNA follows: TGTGCCAGCTCACCTCGGTACGGGGGGGCTAGCGGGACCAATGAGCAGTTCTTC. V usage is TRBV18 and J usage is TRBJ2-1, with 9 bases lining up with TRBD2. Germline-derived CDR1 and CDR2 are KGHSH and LQKENI. The CDR3 covers 18 residues. J gave up 6 bases and V 3 bases, and 15 bases lay outside the gene matches. Drawing the rest from reference TRBV18 and TRBJ2-1, the complete variable domain is NAGVMQNPRHLVRRRGQEARLRCSPMKGHSHVYWYRQLPEEGLKFMVYLQKENIIDESGMPKERFSAEFPKEGPSILRIQQVVRGDSAAYFCASSPRYGGASGTNEQFFGPGTRLTVL.